This T cell receptor (beta chain) comes out of a study of graft-versus-host responses after intestinal transplantation. Study background: Transplant types were multivisceral, liver-intestinal, or isolated intestinal.

Assay: immunoSEQ multiplex PCR; the TCRdb copy retains only in-frame clones and omits some. Of approximately 80,000 clones in the sample, around nine tenths were seen once. Comments on this clone: What it binds is not known.

From germline, CDR1 is MNHEY and CDR2 SMNVEV (reference sequence). V was pared by 5 bases and J by 1 base, with 11 bases between. The CDR3 is 14 amino acids. The source material was unstimulated CD4+ T cells sorted from spleen or lymph node cells, sampled before intestinal transplant. The receptor comes from a human donor who received an intestinal transplant. The J gene is TRBJ1-1, the V gene TRBV27; D gene uncertain. The CDR3 DNA reads TGTGCCAGCAGTCCCCTGGCGGGGAACACTGAAGCTTTCTTT. It is translated as CASSPLAGNTEAFF.